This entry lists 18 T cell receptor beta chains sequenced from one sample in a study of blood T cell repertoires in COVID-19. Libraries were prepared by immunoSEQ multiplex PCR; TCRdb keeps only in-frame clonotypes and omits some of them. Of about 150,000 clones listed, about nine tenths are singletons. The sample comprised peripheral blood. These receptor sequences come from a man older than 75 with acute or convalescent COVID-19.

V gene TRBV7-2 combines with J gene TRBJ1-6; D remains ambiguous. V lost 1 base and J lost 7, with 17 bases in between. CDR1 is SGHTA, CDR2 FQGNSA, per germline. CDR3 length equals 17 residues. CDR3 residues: CASSLGRRIERNSPLHF. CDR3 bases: TGTGCCAGCAGCTTAGGTCGGCGGATAGAAAGAAATTCACCCCTCCACTTT.

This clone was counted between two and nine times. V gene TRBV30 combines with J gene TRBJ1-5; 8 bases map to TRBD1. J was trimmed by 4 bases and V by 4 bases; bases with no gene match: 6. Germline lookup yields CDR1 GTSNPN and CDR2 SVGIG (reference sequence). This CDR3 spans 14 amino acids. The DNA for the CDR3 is TGTGCCTGGACGACCGACAGGGGTAATCAGCCCCAGCATTTT. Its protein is CAWTTDRGNQPQHF.

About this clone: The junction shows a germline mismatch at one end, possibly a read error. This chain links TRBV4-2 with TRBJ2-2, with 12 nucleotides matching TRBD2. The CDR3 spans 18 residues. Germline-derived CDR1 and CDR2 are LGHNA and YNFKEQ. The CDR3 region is CASSLRRTSGTNTGELFF. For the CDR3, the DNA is TGTGCCAGCAGCCTCAGAAGGACTAGCGGGACGAATACCGGGGAGCTGTTTTTT.

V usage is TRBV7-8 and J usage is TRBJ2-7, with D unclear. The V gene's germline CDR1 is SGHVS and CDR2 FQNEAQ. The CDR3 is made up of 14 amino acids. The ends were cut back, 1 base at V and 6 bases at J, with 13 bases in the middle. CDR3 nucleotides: TGTGCCAGCAGCTTAGATAGCCTACCCAGCGAGCAGTACTTC. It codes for CASSLDSLPSEQYF.

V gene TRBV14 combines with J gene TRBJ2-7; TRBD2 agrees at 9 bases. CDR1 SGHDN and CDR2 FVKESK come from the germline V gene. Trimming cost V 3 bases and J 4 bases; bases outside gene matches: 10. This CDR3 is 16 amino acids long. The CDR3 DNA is TGTGCCAGCAGCCAGGAAGATAGCGGGAGTGGTTACGAGCAGTACTTC. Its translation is CASSQEDSGSGYEQYF. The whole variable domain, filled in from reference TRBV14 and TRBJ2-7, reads EAGVTQFPSHSVIEKGQTVTLRCDPISGHDNLYWYRRVMGKEIKFLLHFVKESKQDESGMPNNRFLAERTGGTYSTLKVQPAELEDSGVYFCASSQEDSGSGYEQYFGPGTRLTVT.

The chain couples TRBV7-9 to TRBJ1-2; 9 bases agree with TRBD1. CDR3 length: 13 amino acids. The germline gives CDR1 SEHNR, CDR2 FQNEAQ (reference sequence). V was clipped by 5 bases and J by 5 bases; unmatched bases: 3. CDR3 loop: CASSGQGTYGYTF. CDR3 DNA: TGTGCCAGCAGCGGACAGGGGACATATGGCTACACCTTC.

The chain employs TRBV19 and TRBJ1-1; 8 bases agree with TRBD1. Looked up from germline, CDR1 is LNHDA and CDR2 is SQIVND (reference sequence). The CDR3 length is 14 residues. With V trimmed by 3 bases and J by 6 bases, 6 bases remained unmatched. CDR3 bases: TGTGCCAGTAGTATCTTGACAGGGGAAGCTGAAGCTTTCTTT. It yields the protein CASSILTGEAEAFF.

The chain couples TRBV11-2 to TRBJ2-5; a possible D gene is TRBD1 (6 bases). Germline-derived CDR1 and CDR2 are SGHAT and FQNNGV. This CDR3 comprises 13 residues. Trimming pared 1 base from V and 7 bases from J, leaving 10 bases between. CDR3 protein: CASSLAQGRTQYF. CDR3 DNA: TGTGCCAGCAGCTTAGCACAGGGACGGACCCAGTACTTC.

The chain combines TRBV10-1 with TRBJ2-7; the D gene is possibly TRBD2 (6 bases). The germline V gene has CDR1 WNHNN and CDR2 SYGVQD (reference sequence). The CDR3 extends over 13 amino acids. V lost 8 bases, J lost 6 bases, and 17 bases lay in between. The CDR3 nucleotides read TGCGCCAGCTCTCCGCAGGGAGGCTTCGAGCAGTACTTC. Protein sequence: CASSPQGGFEQYF.

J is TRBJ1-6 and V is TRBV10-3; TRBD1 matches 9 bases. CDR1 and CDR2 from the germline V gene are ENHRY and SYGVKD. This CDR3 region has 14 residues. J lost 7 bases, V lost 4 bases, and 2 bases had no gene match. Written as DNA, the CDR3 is TGTGCCATCAGTGCCGGGACAGGGAATTCACCCCTCCACTTT. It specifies CAISAGTGNSPLHF.

DNA for the CDR3: TGTGCCAGCACGAGGGGGAATGCCTATAATTCACCCCTCCACTTT. The encoded protein is CASTRGNAYNSPLHF. The chain couples TRBV7-9 to TRBJ1-6; D might be TRBD1 (6 bases). The CDR3 runs 15 residues. With 7 bases removed from V and 2 bases from J, the gap between germline ends came to 12 bases. CDR1 SEHNR and CDR2 FQNEAQ come from the germline V gene (reference sequence). The full variable domain, rest sourced from reference TRBV7-9 and TRBJ1-6, is DTGVSQNPRHKITKRGQNVTFRCDPISEHNRLYWYRQTLGQGPEFLTYFQNEAQLEKSRLLSDRFSAERPKGSFSTLEIQRTEQGDSAMYLCASTRGNAYNSPLHFGNGTRLTVT.

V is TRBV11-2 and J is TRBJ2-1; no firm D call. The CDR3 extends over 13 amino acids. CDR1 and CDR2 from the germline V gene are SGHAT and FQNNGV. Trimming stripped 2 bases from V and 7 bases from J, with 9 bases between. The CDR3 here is CASSLNSQNEQFF. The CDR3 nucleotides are TGTGCCAGCAGCTTAAATTCACAGAATGAGCAGTTCTTC.

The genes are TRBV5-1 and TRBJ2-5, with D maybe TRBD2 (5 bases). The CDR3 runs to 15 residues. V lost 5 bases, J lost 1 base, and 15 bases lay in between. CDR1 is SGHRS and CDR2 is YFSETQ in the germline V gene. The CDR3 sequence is CASSQDFSPQETQYF. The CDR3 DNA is TGCGCCAGCAGTCAGGACTTTTCCCCCCAAGAGACCCAGTACTTC.

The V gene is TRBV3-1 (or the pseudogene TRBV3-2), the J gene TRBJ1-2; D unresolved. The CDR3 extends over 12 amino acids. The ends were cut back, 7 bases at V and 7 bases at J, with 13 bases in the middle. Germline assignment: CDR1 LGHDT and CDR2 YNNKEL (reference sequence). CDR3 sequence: CASTRGGLGYTF. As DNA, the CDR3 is TGTGCCAGCACCCGGGGAGGACTTGGCTACACCTTC.

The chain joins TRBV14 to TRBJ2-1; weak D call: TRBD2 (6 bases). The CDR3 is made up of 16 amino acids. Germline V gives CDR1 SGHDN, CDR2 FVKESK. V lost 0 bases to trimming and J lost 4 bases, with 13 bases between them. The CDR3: CASSQDGGSGYNEQFF. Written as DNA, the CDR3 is TGTGCCAGCAGCCAAGACGGAGGGAGCGGGTACAATGAGCAGTTCTTC.

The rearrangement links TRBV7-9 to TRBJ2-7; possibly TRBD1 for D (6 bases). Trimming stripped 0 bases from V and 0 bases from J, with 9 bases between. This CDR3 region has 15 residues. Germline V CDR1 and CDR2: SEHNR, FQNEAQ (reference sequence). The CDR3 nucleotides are TGTGCCAGCAGCTTAGCAGGGGGATACTCCTACGAGCAGTACTTC. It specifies CASSLAGGYSYEQYF.

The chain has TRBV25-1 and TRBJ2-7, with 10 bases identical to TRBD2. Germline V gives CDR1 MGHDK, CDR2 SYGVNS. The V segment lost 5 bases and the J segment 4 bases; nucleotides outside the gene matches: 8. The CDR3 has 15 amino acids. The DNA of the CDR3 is TGTGCCAGCAGTCCCTCTCTAGCGGGAGCTTACGAGCAGTACTTC. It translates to CASSPSLAGAYEQYF.

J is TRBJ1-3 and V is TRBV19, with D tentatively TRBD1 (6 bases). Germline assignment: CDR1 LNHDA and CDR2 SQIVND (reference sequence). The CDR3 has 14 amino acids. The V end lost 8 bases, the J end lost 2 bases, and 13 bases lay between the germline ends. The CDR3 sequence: CASWKQGPGNTIYF. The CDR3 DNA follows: TGTGCCAGTTGGAAACAGGGACCTGGAAACACCATATATTTT.